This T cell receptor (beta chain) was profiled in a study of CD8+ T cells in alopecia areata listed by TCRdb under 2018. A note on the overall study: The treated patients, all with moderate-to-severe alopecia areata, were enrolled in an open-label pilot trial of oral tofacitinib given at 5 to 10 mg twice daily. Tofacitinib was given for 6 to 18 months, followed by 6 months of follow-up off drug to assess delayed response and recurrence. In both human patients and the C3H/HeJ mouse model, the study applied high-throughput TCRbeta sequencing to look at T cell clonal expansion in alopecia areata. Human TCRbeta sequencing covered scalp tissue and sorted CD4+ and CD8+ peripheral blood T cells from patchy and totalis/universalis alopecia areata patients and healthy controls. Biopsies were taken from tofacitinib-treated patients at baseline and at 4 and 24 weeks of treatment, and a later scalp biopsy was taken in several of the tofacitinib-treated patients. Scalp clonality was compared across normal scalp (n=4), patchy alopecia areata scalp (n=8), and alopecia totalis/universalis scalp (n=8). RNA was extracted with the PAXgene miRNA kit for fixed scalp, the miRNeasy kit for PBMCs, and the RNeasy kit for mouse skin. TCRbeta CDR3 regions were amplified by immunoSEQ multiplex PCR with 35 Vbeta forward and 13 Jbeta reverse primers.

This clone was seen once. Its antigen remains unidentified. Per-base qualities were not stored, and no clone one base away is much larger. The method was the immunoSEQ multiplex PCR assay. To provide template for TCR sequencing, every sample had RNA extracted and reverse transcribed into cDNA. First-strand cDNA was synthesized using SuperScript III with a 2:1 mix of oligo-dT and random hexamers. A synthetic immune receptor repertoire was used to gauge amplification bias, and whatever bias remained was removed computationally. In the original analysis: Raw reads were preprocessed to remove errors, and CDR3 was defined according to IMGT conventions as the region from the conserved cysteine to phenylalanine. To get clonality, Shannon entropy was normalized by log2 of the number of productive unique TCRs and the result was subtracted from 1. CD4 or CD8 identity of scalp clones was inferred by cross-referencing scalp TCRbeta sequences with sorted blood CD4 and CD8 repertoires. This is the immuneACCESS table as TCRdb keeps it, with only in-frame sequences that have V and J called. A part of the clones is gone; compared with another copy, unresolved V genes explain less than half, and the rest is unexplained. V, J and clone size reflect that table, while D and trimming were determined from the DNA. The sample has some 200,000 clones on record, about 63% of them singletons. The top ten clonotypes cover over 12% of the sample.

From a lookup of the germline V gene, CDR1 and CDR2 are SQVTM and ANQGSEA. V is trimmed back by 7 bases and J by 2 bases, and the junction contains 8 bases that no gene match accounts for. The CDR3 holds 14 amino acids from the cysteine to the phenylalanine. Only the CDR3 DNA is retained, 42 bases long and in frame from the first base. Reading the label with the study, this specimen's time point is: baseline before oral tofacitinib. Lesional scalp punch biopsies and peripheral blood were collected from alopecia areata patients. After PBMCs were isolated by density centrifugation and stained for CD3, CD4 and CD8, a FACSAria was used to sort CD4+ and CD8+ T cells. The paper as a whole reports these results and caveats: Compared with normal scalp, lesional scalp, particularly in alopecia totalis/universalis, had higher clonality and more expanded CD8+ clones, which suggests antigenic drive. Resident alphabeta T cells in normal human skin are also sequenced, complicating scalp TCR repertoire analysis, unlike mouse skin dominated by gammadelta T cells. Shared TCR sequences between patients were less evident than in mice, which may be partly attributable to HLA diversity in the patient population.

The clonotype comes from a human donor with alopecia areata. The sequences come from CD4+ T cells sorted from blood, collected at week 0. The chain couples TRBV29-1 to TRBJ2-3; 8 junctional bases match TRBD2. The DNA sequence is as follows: TGCAGCGCCCGGGTAGCGGGGACCACAGATACGCAGTATTTT. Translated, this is CSARVAGTTDTQYF.